The sample holds one count of the clone carrying this T cell receptor beta chain. What it binds is not known. The sample originates from a study of Ad26.COV2.S vaccination and SARS-CoV-2 variants. Study details: This donor came from the COV1001 trial of Ad26.COV2.S. The authors gave Ad26.COV2.S intramuscularly, either once or twice 56 days apart. Study-level findings and limits: Vaccinated and placebo-treated recipients had similar non-spike TCR breadth.

The V segment lost 6 bases and the J segment 4 bases; nucleotides outside the gene matches: 9. The CDR3 is made up of 16 amino acids. In germline, CDR1 is LNHDA, CDR2 SQIVND (reference sequence). The table came from immunoSEQ multiplex PCR; TCRdb's copy has only in-frame clones and leaves some out. The table records about 370,000 clones, over 75% of them present only once. Treatment specified: over 15 received Ad26.COV2.S at low or high dose, single or two shots; several received placebo; per-sample allocation not given. The samples were gathered on day 63 after the first injection of vaccine or placebo. Participants' vaccine, an Ad26 vector, delivered Wuhan-strain SARS-CoV-2 spike.

The source of this sequence is a person between 18 and 59 years old who received the Ad26.COV2.S COVID-19 vaccine or a placebo. The source material was peripheral blood, sampled in a trial of Ad26.COV2.S vaccine versus placebo. The chain links TRBV19 to TRBJ2-1; 10 nucleotides line up with TRBD2. This chain's CDR3 is CASSTSSGGLYNEQFF. The CDR3 nucleotides are TGTGCCAGTAGCACCTCTAGCGGGGGATTGTACAATGAGCAGTTCTTC.